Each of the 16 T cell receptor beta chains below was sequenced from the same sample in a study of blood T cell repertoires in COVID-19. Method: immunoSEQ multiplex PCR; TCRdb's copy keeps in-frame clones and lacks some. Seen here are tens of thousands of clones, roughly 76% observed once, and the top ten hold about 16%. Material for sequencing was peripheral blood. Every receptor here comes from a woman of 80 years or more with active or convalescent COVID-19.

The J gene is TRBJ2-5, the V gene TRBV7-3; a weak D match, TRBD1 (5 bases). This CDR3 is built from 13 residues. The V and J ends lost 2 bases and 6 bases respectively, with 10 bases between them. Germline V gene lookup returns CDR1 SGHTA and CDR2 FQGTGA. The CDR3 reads CASSLQQDQTQYF. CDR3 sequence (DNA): TGTGCCAGCAGCTTACAACAGGATCAGACCCAGTACTTC.

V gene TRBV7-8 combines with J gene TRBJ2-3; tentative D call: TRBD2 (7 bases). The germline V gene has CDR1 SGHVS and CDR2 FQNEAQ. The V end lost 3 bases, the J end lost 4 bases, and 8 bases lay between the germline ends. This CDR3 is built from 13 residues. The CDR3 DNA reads TGTGCCAGCAGCTTCGGGGGGCCAGATACGCAGTATTTT. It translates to CASSFGGPDTQYF.

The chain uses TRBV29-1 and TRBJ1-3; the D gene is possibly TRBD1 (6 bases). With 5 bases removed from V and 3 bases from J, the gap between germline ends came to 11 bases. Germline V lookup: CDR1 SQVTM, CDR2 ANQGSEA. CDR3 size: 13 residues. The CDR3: CSVRTGSGNTIYF. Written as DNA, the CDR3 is TGCAGCGTTCGAACAGGGAGTGGAAACACCATATATTTT. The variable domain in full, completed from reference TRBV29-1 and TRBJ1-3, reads SAVISQKPSRDICQRGTSLTIQCQVDSQVTMMFWYRQQPGQSLTLIATANQGSEATYESGFVIDKFPISRPNLTFSTLTVSNMSPEDSSIYLCSVRTGSGNTIYFGEGSWLTVV.

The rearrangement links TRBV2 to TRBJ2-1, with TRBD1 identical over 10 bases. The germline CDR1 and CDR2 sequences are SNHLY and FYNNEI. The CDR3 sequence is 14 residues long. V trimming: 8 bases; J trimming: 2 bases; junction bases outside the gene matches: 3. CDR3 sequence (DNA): TGTGCCAGCGGGGGGACAGGGGCCTACAATGAGCAGTTCTTC. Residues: CASGGTGAYNEQFF.

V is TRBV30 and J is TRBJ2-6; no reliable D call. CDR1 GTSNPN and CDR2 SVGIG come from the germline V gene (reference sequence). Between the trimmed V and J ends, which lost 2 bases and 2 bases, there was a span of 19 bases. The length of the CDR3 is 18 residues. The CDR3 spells CAWSRQGYPPPGANVLTF. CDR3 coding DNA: TGTGCCTGGAGTAGACAAGGATACCCCCCCCCTGGGGCCAACGTCCTGACTTTC. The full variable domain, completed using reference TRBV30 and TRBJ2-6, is SQTIHQWPATLVQPVGSPLSLECTVEGTSNPNLYWYRQAAGRGLQLLFYSVGIGQISSEVPQNLSASRPQDRQFILSSKKLLLSDSGFYLCAWSRQGYPPPGANVLTFGAGSRLTVL.

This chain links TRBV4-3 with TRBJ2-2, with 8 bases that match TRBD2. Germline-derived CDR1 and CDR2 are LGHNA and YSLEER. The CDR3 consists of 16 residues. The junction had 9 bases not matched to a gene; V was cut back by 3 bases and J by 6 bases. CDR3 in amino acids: CASSQGLGAGAGELFF. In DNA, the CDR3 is TGCGCCAGCAGCCAGGGACTAGGAGCAGGCGCCGGGGAGCTGTTTTTT.

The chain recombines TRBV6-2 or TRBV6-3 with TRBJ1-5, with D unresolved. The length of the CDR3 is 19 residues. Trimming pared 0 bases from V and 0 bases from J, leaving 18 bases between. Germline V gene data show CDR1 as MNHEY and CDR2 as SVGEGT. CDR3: CASSYSGWRVSGSNQPQHF. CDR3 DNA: TGTGCCAGCAGTTACTCCGGCTGGAGAGTCAGCGGTAGCAATCAGCCCCAGCATTTT.

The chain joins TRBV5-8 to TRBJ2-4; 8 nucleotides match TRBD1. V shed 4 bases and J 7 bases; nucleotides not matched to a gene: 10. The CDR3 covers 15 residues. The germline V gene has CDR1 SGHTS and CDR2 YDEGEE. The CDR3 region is CASSLEQGVVNIQYF. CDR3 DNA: TGTGCCAGCAGCCTGGAACAGGGGGTGGTGAACATTCAGTACTTC.

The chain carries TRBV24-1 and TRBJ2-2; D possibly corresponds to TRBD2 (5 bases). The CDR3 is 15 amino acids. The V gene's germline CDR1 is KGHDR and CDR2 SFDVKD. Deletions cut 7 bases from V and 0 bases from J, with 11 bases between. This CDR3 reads CATRETRTNTGELFF. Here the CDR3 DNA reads TGTGCCACCAGGGAAACTAGAACGAACACCGGGGAGCTGTTTTTT.

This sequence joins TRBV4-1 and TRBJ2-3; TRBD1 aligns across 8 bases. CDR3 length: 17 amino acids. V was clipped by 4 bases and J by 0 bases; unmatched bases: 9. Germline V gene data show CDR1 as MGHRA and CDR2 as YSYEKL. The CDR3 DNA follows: TGCGCCAGCAGCCCGGGGCCGGGACAGGCTAGCACAGATACGCAGTATTTT. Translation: CASSPGPGQASTDTQYF.

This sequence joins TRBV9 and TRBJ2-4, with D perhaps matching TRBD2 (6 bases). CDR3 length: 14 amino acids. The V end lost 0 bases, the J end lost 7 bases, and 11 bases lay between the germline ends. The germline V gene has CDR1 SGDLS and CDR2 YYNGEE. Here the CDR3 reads CASSVVGEANIQYF. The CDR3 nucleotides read TGTGCCAGCAGCGTAGTTGGGGAGGCGAACATTCAGTACTTC.

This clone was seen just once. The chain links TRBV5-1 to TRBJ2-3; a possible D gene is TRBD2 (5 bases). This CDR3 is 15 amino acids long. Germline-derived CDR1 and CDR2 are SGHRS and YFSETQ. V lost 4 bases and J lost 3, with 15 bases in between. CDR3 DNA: TGCGCCAGCAGCAGAAGGGAGAGAAGGACAGATACGCAGTATTTT. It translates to CASSRRERRTDTQYF.

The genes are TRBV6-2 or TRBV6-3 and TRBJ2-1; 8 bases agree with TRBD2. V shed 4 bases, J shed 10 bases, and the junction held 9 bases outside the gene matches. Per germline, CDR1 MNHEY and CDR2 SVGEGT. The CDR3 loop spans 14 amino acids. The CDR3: CASSLLAGQGEQFF. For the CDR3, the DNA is TGTGCCAGCAGTTTGTTAGCGGGACAAGGGGAGCAGTTCTTC.

The CDR3 sequence: CASRTSGGAGTDTQYF. The CDR3 nucleotides read TGTGCCAGCAGGACGAGCGGGGGGGCCGGTACAGATACGCAGTATTTT. The rearrangement joins TRBV7-2 to TRBJ2-3; 10 bases agree with TRBD2. The CDR3 has 16 amino acids. The V and J ends lost 6 bases and 3 bases, in that order; junction bases with no gene match: 9. The V gene's germline CDR1 is SGHTA and CDR2 FQGNSA.

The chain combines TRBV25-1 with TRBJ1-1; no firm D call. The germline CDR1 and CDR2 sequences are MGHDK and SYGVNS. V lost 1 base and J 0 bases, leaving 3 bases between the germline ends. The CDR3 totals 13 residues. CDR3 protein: CASSESVNTEAFF. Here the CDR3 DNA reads TGTGCCAGCAGTGAATCGGTGAACACTGAAGCTTTCTTT.

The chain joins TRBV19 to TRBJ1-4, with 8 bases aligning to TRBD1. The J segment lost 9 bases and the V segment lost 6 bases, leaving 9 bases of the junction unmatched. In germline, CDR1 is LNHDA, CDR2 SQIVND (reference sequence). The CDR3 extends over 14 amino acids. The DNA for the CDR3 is TGTGCCAGTAGGCCGGACAGGGCGATGAAAAAACTGTTTTTT. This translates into CASRPDRAMKKLFF.